The following is a T cell receptor beta chain sequence with its context. These data originate in a study of blood T cell repertoires in COVID-19. At the level of the study: There were acute and convalescent COVID-19 samples, and they came from the United States, Italy and Spain. Nucleic acid was either cDNA or gDNA, and it came from T cells, B-cell-depleted T cells, or PBMCs.

Germline CDR1 is MNHEY and CDR2 is SVGEGT. The V gene end was trimmed by 5 bases and the J gene end by 8 bases; junction bases not matched to a gene: 8. The CDR3 is made up of 16 amino acids. Participants came from about two dozen US areas, aged about 18 to 89 years. Membership in each cohort depended on participant-reported clinical history. Clones were sequenced by immunoSEQ multiplex PCR, and TCRdb holds only the in-frame ones, with some missing. The sample holds some 330,000 clones, approximately 84% seen once. The sequence derives from a man aged 25-45 years who had recovered from COVID-19. The rearrangement links TRBV6-2 or TRBV6-3 to TRBJ2-1, with 14 bases matching TRBD2. Sequencing used PBMCs or T cells enriched from blood (not recorded which). The CDR3 loop reads CASSRRTSGGWDEQFF. The CDR3 DNA reads TGTGCCAGCAGTCGGAGGACTAGCGGGGGGTGGGATGAGCAGTTCTTC.